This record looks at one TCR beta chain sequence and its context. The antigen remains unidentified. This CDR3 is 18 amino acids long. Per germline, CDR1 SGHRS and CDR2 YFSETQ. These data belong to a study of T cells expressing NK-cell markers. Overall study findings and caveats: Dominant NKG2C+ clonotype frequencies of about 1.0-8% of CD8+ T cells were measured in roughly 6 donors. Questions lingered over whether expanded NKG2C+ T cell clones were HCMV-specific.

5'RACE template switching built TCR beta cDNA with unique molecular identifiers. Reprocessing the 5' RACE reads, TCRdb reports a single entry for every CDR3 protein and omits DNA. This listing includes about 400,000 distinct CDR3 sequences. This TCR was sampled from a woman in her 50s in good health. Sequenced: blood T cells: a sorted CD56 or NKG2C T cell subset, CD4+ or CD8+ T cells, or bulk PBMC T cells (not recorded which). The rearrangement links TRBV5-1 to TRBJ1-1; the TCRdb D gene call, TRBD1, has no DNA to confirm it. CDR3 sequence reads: CASSLAARDRTPNTEAFF. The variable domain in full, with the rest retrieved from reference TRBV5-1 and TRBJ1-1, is KAGVTQTPRYLIKTRGQQVTLSCSPISGHRSVSWYQQTPGQGLQFLFEYFSETQRNKGNFPGRFSGRQFSNSRSEMNVSTLELGDSALYLCASSLAARDRTPNTEAFFGQGTRLTVV.